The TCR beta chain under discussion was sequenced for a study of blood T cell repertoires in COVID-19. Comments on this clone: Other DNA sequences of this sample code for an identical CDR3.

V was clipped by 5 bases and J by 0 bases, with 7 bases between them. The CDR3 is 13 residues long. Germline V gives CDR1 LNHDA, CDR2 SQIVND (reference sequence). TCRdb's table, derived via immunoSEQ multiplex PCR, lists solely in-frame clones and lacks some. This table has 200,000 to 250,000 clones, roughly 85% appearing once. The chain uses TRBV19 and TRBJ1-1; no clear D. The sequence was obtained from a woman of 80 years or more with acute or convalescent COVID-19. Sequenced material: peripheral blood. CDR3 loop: CASSSQMNTEAFF. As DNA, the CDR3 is TGTGCCAGTAGTTCCCAGATGAACACTGAAGCTTTCTTT.